This paragraph reports one TCR beta chain. Its cognate antigen is unknown. This sample was taken from a study of T cell repertoires in cytomegalovirus infection. Looking at the study overall: CMV epitopes in the study were HLA-C-restricted (recently identified) and HLA-B-restricted (well studied). Public TCR beta signatures marked donors with CMV infection and the matching HLA.

V lost 1 base to trimming and J lost 7 bases, with 22 bases between them. CDR3 length: 17 amino acids. Germline V gene lookup returns CDR1 SGHDN and CDR2 FVKESK. One entry per CDR3 protein results from TCRdb running MiXCR on the reads. The repertoire holds approximately 1,000,000 distinct CDR3 sequences, with roughly 30% as singletons. Study outcomes and limitations: Summed public TCR beta family frequency identified CMV carriers bearing the relevant HLA. Across the ex vivo response, the dominant clonotypes were HLA-C-restricted CMV-specific TCR beta clonotypes.

The chain employs TRBV14 and TRBJ2-5; D is possibly TRBD1 or TRBD2 (5 bases each). The input for sequencing was cultured CD8+ T cells from PBMCs, taken from culture after CMV antigen stimulation. The source of this sequence is a human donor in good health (CMV status not recorded). Some clones in this sample may be carry-over from other donors' samples. CDR3 DNA: TGTGCCAGCAGCCAAGGCCCCTGGCTAGGGGTTGGGGGGACCCAGTACTTC. Translating gives CASSQGPWLGVGGTQYF.